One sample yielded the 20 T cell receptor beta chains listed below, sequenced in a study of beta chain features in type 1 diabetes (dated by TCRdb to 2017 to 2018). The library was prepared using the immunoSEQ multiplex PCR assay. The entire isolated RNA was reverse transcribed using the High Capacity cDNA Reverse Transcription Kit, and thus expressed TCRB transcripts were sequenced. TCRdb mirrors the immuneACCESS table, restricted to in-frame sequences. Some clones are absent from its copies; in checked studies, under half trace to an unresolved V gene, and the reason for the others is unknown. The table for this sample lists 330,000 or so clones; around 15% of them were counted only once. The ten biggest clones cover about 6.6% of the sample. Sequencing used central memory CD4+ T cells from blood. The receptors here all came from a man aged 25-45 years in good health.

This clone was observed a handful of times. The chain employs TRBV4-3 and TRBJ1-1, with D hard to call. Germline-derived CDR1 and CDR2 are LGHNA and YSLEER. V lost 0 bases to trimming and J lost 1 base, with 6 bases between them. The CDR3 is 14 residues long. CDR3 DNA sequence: TGCGCCAGCAGCCAAGATCAAACGAACACTGAAGCTTTCTTT. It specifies CASSQDQTNTEAFF.

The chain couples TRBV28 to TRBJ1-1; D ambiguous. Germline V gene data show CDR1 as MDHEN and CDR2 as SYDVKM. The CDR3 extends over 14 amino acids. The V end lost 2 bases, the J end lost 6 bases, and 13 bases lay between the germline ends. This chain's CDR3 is CASSLKGWSPEAFF. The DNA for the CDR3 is TGTGCCAGCAGTTTAAAGGGCTGGTCCCCTGAAGCTTTCTTT. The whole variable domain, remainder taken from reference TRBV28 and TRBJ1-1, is DVKVTQSSRYLVKRTGEKVFLECVQDMDHENMFWYRQDPGLGLRLIYFSYDVKMKEKGDIPEGYSVSREKKERFSLILESASTNQTSMYLCASSLKGWSPEAFFGQGTRLTVV.

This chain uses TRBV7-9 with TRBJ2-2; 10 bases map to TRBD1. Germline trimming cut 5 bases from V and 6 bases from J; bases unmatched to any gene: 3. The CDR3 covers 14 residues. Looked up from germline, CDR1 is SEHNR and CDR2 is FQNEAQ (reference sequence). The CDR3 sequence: CASSHGQGAGELFF. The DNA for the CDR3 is TGTGCCAGCAGCCATGGACAGGGGGCCGGGGAGCTGTTTTTT. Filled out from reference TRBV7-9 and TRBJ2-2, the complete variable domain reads DTGVSQNPRHKITKRGQNVTFRCDPISEHNRLYWYRQTLGQGPEFLTYFQNEAQLEKSRLLSDRFSAERPKGSFSTLEIQRTEQGDSAMYLCASSHGQGAGELFFGEGSRLTVL.

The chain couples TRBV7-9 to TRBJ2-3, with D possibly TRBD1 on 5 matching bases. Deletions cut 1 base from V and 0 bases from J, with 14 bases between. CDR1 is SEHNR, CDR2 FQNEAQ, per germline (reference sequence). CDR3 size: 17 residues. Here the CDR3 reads CASSLGSGRPSTDTQYF. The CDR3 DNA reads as TGTGCCAGCAGCTTAGGGTCAGGGCGACCTAGCACAGATACGCAGTATTTT.

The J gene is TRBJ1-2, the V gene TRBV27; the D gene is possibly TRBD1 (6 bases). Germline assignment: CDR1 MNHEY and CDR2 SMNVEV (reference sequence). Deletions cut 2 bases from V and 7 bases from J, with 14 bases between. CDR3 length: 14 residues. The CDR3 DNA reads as TGTGCCAGCAGTTTAGTCGGACAGTCCGCTGGCTACACCTTC. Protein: CASSLVGQSAGYTF.

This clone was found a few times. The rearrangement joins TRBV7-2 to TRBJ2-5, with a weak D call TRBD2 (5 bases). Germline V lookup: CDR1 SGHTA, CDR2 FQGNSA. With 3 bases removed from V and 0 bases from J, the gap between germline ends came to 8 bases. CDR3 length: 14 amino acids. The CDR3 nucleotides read TGTGCCAGCAGCTTTATGGGAGACCAAGAGACCCAGTACTTC. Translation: CASSFMGDQETQYF.

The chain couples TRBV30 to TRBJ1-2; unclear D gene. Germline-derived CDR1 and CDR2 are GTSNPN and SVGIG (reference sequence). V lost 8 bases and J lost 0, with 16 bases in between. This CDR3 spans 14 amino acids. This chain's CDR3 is CARNTDSANYGYTF. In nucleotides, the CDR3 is TGTGCCAGAAACACGGATTCGGCTAACTATGGCTACACCTTC.

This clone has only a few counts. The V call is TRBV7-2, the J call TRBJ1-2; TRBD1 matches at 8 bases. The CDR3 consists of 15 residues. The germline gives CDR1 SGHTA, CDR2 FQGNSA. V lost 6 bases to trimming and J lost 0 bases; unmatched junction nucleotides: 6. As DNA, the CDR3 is TGTGCCAGCAGTCAGGGACAGGCCTCTAACTATGGCTACACCTTC. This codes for CASSQGQASNYGYTF.

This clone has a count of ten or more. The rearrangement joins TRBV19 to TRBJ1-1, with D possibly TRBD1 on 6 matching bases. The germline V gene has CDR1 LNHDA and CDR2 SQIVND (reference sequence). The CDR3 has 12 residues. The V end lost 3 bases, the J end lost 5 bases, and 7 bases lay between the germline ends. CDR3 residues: CASSIQGTEAFF. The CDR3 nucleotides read TGTGCCAGTAGTATTCAGGGGACTGAAGCTTTCTTT.

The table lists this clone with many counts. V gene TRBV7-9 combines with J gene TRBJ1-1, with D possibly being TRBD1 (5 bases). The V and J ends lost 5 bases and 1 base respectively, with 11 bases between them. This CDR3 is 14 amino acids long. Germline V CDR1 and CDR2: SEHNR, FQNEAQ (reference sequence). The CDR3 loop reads CASSPDSPNTEAFF. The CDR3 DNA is TGTGCCAGCAGCCCCGACAGCCCGAACACTGAAGCTTTCTTT. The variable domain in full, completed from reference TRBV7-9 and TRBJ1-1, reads DTGVSQNPRHKITKRGQNVTFRCDPISEHNRLYWYRQTLGQGPEFLTYFQNEAQLEKSRLLSDRFSAERPKGSFSTLEIQRTEQGDSAMYLCASSPDSPNTEAFFGQGTRLTVV.

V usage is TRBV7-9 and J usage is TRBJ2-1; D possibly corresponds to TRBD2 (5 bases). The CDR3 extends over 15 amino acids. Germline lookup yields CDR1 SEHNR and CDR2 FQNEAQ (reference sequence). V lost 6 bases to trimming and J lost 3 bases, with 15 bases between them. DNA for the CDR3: TGTGCCAGCAGTTCGCGGAACGGGGACTACAATGAGCAGTTCTTC. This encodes CASSSRNGDYNEQFF.

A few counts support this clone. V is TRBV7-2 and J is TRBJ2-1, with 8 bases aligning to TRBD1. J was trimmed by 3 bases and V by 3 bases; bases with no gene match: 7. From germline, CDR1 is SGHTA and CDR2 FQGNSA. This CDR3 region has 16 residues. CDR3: CASSFGGTGVYNEQFF. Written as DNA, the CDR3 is TGTGCCAGCAGCTTTGGGGGGACAGGTGTCTACAATGAGCAGTTCTTC.

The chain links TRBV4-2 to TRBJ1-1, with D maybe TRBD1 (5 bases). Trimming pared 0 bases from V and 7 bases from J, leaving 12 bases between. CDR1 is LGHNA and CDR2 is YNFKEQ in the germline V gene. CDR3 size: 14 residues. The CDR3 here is CASSQDLGDGEAFF. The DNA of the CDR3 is TGTGCCAGCAGCCAAGATCTGGGGGACGGTGAAGCTTTCTTT.

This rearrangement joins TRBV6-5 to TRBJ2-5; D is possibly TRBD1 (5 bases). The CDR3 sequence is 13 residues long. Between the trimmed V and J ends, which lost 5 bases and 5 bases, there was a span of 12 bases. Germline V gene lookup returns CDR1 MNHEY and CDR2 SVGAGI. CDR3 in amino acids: CASSPRVSETQYF. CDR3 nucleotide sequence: TGTGCCAGCAGTCCCAGGGTATCGGAGACCCAGTACTTC.

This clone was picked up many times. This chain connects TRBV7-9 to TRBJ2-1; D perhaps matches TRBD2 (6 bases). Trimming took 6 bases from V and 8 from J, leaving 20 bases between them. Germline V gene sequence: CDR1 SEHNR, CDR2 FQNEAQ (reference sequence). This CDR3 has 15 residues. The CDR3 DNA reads TGTGCCAGCAGTCGCCGGGACTCCTCTGGGCATGAGCAGTTCTTC. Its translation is CASSRRDSSGHEQFF.

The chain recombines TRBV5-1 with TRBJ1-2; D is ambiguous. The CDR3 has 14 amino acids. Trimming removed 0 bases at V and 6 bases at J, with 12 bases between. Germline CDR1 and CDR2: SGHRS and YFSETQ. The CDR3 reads CASSLGAADNGYTF. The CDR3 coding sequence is TGCGCCAGCAGCTTGGGCGCGGCAGACAATGGCTACACCTTC. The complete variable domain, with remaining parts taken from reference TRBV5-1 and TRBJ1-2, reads KAGVTQTPRYLIKTRGQQVTLSCSPISGHRSVSWYQQTPGQGLQFLFEYFSETQRNKGNFPGRFSGRQFSNSRSEMNVSTLELGDSALYLCASSLGAADNGYTFGSGTRLTVV.

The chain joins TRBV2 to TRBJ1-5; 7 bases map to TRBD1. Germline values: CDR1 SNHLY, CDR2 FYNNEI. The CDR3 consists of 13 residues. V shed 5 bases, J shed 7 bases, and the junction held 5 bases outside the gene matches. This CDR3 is CASSLNRGQPQHF. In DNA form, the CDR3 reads TGTGCCAGCAGTCTTAACAGGGGCCAGCCCCAGCATTTT. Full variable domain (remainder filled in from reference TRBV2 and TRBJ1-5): EPEVTQTPSHQVTQMGQEVILRCVPISNHLYFYWYRQILGQKVEFLVSFYNNEISEKSEIFDDQFSVERPDGSNFTLKIRSTKLEDSAMYFCASSLNRGQPQHFGDGTRLSIL.

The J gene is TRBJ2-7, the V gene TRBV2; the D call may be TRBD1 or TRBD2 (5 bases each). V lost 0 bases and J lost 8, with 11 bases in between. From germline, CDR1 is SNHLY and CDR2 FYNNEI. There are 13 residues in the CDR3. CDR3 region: CASSEASGRKQYF. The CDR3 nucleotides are TGTGCCAGCAGTGAAGCGTCGGGGCGAAAGCAGTACTTC.

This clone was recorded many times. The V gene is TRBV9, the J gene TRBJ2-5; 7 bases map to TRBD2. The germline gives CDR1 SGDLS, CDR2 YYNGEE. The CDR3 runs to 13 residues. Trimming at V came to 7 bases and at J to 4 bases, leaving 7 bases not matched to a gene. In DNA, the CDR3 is TGTGCCAGCTCCGGGGGGACCGTAGAGACCCAGTACTTC. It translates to CASSGGTVETQYF.

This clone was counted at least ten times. CDR3 nucleotide sequence: TGTGCCAGCTCAGAGATCACAGGGGGACAAGAGACCCAGTACTTC. It codes for CASSEITGGQETQYF. The rearrangement uses TRBV19 and TRBJ2-5, with 8 bases lining up with TRBD1. Germline V gives CDR1 LNHDA, CDR2 SQIVND (reference sequence). V shed 9 bases, J shed 2 bases, and the junction held 11 bases outside the gene matches. CDR3 length: 15 amino acids. Supplemented by reference TRBV19 and TRBJ2-5, the full variable domain reads DGGITQSPKYLFRKEGQNVTLSCEQNLNHDAMYWYRQDPGQGLRLIYYSQIVNDFQKGDIAEGYSVSREKKESFPLTVTSAQKNPTAFYLCASSEITGGQETQYFGPGTRLLVL.